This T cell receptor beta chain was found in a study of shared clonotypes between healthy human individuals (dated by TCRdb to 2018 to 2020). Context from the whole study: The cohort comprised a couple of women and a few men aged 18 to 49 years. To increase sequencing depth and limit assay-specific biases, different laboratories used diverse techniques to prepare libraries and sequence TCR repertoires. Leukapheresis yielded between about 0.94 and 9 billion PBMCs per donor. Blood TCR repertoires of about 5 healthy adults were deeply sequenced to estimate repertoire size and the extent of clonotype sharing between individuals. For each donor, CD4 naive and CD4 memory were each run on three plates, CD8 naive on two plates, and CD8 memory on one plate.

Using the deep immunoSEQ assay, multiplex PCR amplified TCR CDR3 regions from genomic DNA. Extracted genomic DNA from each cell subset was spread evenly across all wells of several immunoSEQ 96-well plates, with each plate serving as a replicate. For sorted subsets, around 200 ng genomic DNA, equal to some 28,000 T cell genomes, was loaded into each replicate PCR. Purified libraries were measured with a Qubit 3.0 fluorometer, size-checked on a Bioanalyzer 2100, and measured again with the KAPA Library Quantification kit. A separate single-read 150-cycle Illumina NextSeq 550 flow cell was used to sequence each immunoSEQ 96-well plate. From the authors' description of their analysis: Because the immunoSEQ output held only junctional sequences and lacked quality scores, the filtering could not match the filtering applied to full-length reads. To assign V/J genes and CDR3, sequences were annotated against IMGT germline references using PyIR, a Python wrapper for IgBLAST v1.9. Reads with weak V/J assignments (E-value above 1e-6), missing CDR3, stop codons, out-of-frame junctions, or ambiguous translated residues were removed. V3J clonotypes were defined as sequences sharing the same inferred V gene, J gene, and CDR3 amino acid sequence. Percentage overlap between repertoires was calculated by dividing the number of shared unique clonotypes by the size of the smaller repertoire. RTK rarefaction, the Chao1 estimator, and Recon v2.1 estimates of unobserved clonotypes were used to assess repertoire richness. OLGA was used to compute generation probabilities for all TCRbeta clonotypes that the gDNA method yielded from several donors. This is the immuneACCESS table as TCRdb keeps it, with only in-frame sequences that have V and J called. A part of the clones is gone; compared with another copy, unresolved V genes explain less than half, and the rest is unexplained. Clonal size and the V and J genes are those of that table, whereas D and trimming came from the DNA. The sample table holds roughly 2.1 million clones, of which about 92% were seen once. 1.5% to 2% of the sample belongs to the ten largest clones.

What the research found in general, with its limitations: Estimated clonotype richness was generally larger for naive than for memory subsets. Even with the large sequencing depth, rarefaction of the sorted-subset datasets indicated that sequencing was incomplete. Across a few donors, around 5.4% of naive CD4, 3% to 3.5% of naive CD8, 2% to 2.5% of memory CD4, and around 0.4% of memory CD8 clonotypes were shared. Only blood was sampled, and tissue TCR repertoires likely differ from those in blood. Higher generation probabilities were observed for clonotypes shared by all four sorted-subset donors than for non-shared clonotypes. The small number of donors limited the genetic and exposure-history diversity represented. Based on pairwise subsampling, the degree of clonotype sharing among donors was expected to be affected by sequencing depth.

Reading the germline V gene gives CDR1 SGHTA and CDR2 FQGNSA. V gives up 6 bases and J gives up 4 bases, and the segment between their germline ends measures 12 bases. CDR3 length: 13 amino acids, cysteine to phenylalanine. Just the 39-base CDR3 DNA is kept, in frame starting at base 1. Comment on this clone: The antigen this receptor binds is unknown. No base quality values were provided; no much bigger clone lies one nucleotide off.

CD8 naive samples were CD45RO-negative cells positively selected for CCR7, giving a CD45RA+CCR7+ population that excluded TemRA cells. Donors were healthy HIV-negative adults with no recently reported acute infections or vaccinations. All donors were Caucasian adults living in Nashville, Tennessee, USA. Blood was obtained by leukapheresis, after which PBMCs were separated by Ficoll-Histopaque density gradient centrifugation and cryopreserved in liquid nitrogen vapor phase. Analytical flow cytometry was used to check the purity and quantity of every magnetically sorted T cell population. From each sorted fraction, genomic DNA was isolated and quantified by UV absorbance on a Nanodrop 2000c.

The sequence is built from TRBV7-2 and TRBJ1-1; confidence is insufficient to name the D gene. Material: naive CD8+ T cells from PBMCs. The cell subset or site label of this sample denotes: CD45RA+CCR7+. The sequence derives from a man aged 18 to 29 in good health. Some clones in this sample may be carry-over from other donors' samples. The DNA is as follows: TGTGCCAGCAGACCTGAAGGGAGCACTGAAGCTTTCTTT. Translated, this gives CASRPEGSTEAFF.